Following are 24 T cell receptor beta chains from one sample sequenced in a study of T-cell memory formation after mild COVID-19. TCRdb analysed the 5' RACE reads with MiXCR anew, one entry per CDR3 protein. The sample contains some 54,000 distinct CDR3 sequences, around a tenth of which appear only once. Sample: PBMCs or a T cell subset sorted from them (not recorded which). The receptors here all came from a man aged 18 to 30 who had mild COVID-19 (a few samples of this study predate the infection). Cell type and time point are not known.

This clonotype was seen only a few times. The V call is TRBV7-2, the J call TRBJ1-5; tentatively, D is TRBD1 (5 bases). The CDR3 has 14 residues. CDR1 is SGHTA, CDR2 FQGNSA, per germline. V lost 2 bases to trimming and J lost 5 bases, with 10 bases between them. The CDR3 DNA reads as TGTGCCAGCAGCTTATACGGGGCGGATCAGCCCCAGCATTTT. This codes for CASSLYGADQPQHF.

The V and J genes are TRBV27 and TRBJ2-7; D possibly corresponds to TRBD1 (6 bases). From germline, CDR1 is MNHEY and CDR2 SMNVEV (reference sequence). Deletions cut 5 bases from V and 2 bases from J, with 13 bases between. This CDR3 spans 14 amino acids. CDR3 amino acids: CASSGHRAPYEQYV. The CDR3 coding sequence is TGTGCCAGCAGTGGCCACAGGGCCCCCTACGAGCAGTACGTC.

The chain couples TRBV5-1 to TRBJ2-4; no clear D gene. Trimming took 0 bases from V and 5 from J, leaving 9 bases between them. Germline V gene data show CDR1 as SGHRS and CDR2 as YFSETQ. The CDR3 consists of 14 residues. The CDR3 DNA follows: TGCGCCAGCAGCTTGGTCGGCCGGGAAAACATTCAGTACTTC. Amino acid sequence: CASSLVGRENIQYF.

This clonotype was seen a handful of times. The rearrangement links TRBV18 to TRBJ1-1; 11 bases are shared with TRBD1. Losses at the gene ends were 3 bases for V and 8 bases for J; bases not matched to a gene: 14. This CDR3 region has 17 residues. In germline, CDR1 is KGHSH, CDR2 LQKENI. The CDR3 bases are TGTGCCAGCTCACCTCTCCCTAGTGGACAGGGGGCGGGCGAAGCTTTCTTT. Translated: CASSPLPSGQGAGEAFF. The entire variable domain, with the rest obtained from reference TRBV18 and TRBJ1-1, is as follows: NAGVMQNPRHLVRRRGQEARLRCSPMKGHSHVYWYRQLPEEGLKFMVYLQKENIIDESGMPKERFSAEFPKEGPSILRIQQVVRGDSAAYFCASSPLPSGQGAGEAFFGQGTRLTVV.

This clonotype was seen a few times. V usage is TRBV5-1 and J usage is TRBJ2-2; no reliable D call. The CDR3 runs to 15 residues. Germline CDR1 reads SGHRS; CDR2 reads YFSETQ. V gave up 4 bases and J gave up 6 bases, with 16 bases separating them. CDR3 residues: CASSPTIGLAGELFF. CDR3 in DNA: TGCGCCAGCAGCCCTACCATCGGGTTGGCCGGGGAGCTGTTTTTT.

The chain couples TRBV2 to TRBJ1-5; 8 nucleotides match TRBD1. The length of the CDR3 is 15 residues. V gave up 4 bases and J gave up 4 bases; unmatched junction bases: 6. Per the germline V gene, CDR1 is SNHLY and CDR2 is FYNNEI. The DNA of the CDR3 is TGTGCCAGCAGTGGGACAGGGCATTCGAATCAGCCCCAGCATTTT. It encodes CASSGTGHSNQPQHF.

This clonotype was seen ten or more times. The V gene is TRBV5-1, the J gene TRBJ2-5; D unclear. The V gene lost 1 base and the J gene lost 1 base, with 8 bases spanning the gap. This CDR3 has 14 amino acids. Germline-derived CDR1 and CDR2 are SGHRS and YFSETQ. The CDR3 DNA sequence: TGCGCCAGCAGCTTGAACGTCGGCCAAGAGACCCAGTACTTC. Residues: CASSLNVGQETQYF.

This clonotype was counted between two and nine times. The J gene is TRBJ1-4, the V gene TRBV7-9; TRBD1 aligns across 9 bases. The CDR3 is made up of 17 amino acids. Losses at the gene ends were 3 bases for V and 3 bases for J; bases not matched to a gene: 8. The germline CDR1 and CDR2 sequences are SEHNR and FQNEAQ (reference sequence). DNA for the CDR3: TGTGCCAGCAGCTTCGGACAGGGGCGAGGGTCTAATGAAAAACTGTTTTTT. It is translated as CASSFGQGRGSNEKLFF.

The chain recombines TRBV10-3 with TRBJ2-2; a possible D gene is TRBD1 (6 bases). The ends were cut back, 8 bases at V and 0 bases at J, with 7 bases in the middle. This CDR3 contains 13 residues. CDR1 is ENHRY and CDR2 is SYGVKD in the germline V gene. The CDR3 DNA reads TGTGCCATCCGGACAGCGAACACCGGGGAGCTGTTTTTT. It encodes CAIRTANTGELFF.

The V gene is TRBV2, the J gene TRBJ2-4; 9 bases are a match to TRBD1. The germline CDR1 and CDR2 sequences are SNHLY and FYNNEI. The V and J ends lost 7 bases and 3 bases, in that order; junction bases with no gene match: 7. CDR3 length: 15 residues. CDR3 protein: CASKIDRGDKNIQYF. CDR3 nucleotides: TGTGCCAGCAAAATCGACAGGGGGGACAAAAACATTCAGTACTTC. Using reference TRBV2 and TRBJ2-4 for the parts outside the CDR3, the full variable domain is EPEVTQTPSHQVTQMGQEVILRCVPISNHLYFYWYRQILGQKVEFLVSFYNNEISEKSEIFDDQFSVERPDGSNFTLKIRSTKLEDSAMYFCASKIDRGDKNIQYFGAGTRLSVL.

V usage is TRBV12-3 or TRBV12-4 and J usage is TRBJ1-5, with 9 positions matching TRBD1. The CDR3 covers 15 residues. The trim removed 7 bases at V and 4 bases at J, leaving 8 bases unmatched. This chain's CDR3 is CASTPGTGTNQPQHF. CDR3 DNA: TGTGCCAGCACCCCCGGGACAGGGACGAATCAGCCCCAGCATTTT.

This clonotype was seen many times. This chain uses TRBV25-1 with TRBJ2-3; D is unresolved. CDR1 and CDR2 from the germline V gene are MGHDK and SYGVNS. Deletions cut 6 bases from V and 6 bases from J, with 13 bases between. The CDR3 spans 13 residues. The CDR3 DNA sequence: TGTGCCAGCAGCGCGCTCTCAGAGGATACGCAGTATTTT. It encodes CASSALSEDTQYF.

This clonotype was counted between two and nine times. The J gene is TRBJ1-2, the V gene TRBV7-2, with 9 bases aligning to TRBD1. The V and J ends lost 3 bases and 4 bases, in that order; junction bases with no gene match: 3. This CDR3 contains 14 residues. The germline V gene has CDR1 SGHTA and CDR2 FQGNSA. The CDR3 DNA reads TGTGCCAGCAGCTTGGCGGGACAGGGCTATGGCTACACCTTC. Translating gives CASSLAGQGYGYTF. The variable domain in full, completed from reference TRBV7-2 and TRBJ1-2, reads GAGVSQSPSNKVTEKGKDVELRCDPISGHTALYWYRQSLGQGLEFLIYFQGNSAPDKSGLPSDRFSAERTGGSVSTLTIQRTQQEDSAVYLCASSLAGQGYGYTFGSGTRLTVV.

Ten or more counts support this clonotype. The V gene is TRBV7-2, the J gene TRBJ2-5; unclear D gene. This CDR3 comprises 13 residues. CDR1 and CDR2 from the germline V gene are SGHTA and FQGNSA. V was pared by 1 base and J by 5 bases, with 8 bases between. The CDR3 coding sequence is TGTGCCAGCAGCTTAGGCGTTTTCGAGACCCAGTACTTC. Translated, it gives CASSLGVFETQYF.

The chain combines TRBV7-2 with TRBJ1-6; 7 bases line up with TRBD1. J lost 12 bases, V lost 6 bases, and 5 bases had no gene match. Germline V gene sequence: CDR1 SGHTA, CDR2 FQGNSA. The CDR3 sequence is 12 residues long. CDR3 nucleotides: TGTGCCAGCAGTGGGACAGCAAAACCCCTCCACTTT. This gives the protein CASSGTAKPLHF.

CDR3 DNA sequence: TGTGCCAGCAGCTTAGCACAGGGGGTGGAACACGAGCAGTACGTC. Translation gives CASSLAQGVEHEQYV. V usage is TRBV7-2 and J usage is TRBJ2-7; TRBD1 aligns across 8 bases. V dropped 0 bases and J dropped 5; count of bases not matched to a gene: 6. In germline, CDR1 is SGHTA, CDR2 FQGNSA. The CDR3 consists of 15 residues.

This clonotype was detected only a few times. The chain recombines TRBV12-3 or TRBV12-4 with TRBJ2-1; 8 bases map to TRBD2. V was clipped by 5 bases and J by 10 bases; unmatched bases: 13. There are 15 residues in the CDR3. The CDR3: CASSPRGAGFREQFF. The CDR3, as DNA: TGTGCCAGCAGTCCGCGGGGGGCCGGTTTTAGAGAGCAGTTCTTC.

This clonotype has at least ten counts. The rearrangement links TRBV7-2 to TRBJ2-7; D uncertain. The CDR3 extends over 13 amino acids. V was clipped by 2 bases and J by 7 bases, with 12 bases between them. CDR1 SGHTA and CDR2 FQGNSA come from the germline V gene. The CDR3 bases are TGTGCCAGCAGCTTAAAAGTGGGTCGGGAGCAGTACTTC. Its translation is CASSLKVGREQYF.

The chain uses TRBV2 and TRBJ2-7; no clear D. This CDR3 contains 12 residues. Per the germline V gene, CDR1 is SNHLY and CDR2 is FYNNEI. Trimming removed 3 bases at V and 2 bases at J, with 5 bases between. CDR3 nucleotides: TGTGCCAGCAGTGAGAACGCCTACGAGCAGTACTTC. This codes for CASSENAYEQYF.

This clonotype was detected only a few times. The gene calls are TRBV12-5 and TRBJ1-1; D is unclear. This CDR3 region has 16 residues. V was clipped by 4 bases and J by 8 bases, with 23 bases between them. From germline, CDR1 is LGHNT and CDR2 FRNRAP. This chain's CDR3 is CASGSPTGGSLGEAFF. CDR3 bases: TGTGCTAGTGGTTCCCCGACGGGAGGGAGCCTCGGGGAAGCTTTCTTT.

This chain connects TRBV19 to TRBJ1-2; TRBD1 matches 7 bases. Germline V CDR1 and CDR2: LNHDA, SQIVND (reference sequence). V trimming: 6 bases; J trimming: 0 bases; junction bases outside the gene matches: 25. This CDR3 is built from 21 residues. In DNA form, the CDR3 reads TGTGCCAGTAGCAACCCGAGTAGAACCGGGACAGCGTTTAGGGCTAACTATGGCTACACCTTC. This encodes CASSNPSRTGTAFRANYGYTF.

This clonotype was detected many times. This chain joins TRBV12-3 or TRBV12-4 and TRBJ2-7; D is possibly TRBD2 (6 bases). The CDR3 has 14 residues. The V gene lost 4 bases and the J gene lost 1 base, with 11 bases spanning the gap. CDR3 loop: CASSSLARSYEQYF. In DNA, the CDR3 is TGTGCCAGCAGTTCTCTAGCGCGATCCTACGAGCAGTACTTC.

This clonotype appeared many times. The genes are TRBV6-1 and TRBJ1-5; D is unresolved. Germline assignment: CDR1 MNHNS and CDR2 SASEGT. The CDR3 has 13 amino acids. Trimming cost V 2 bases and J 6 bases, with 8 bases left between them. The CDR3 is CASSETGAQPQHF. The CDR3 coding sequence is TGTGCCAGCAGTGAAACGGGCGCTCAGCCCCAGCATTTT.

This clonotype was observed a handful of times. The V call is TRBV5-1, the J call TRBJ1-5, with TRBD1 as a possible D gene (6 bases). Germline loops: CDR1 SGHRS, CDR2 YFSETQ. With 5 bases removed from V and 3 bases from J, the gap between germline ends came to 9 bases. The CDR3 has 13 residues. The CDR3 DNA sequence: TGCGCCAGCAGAGGGGGTCCCAATCAGCCCCAGCATTTT. Translating gives CASRGGPNQPQHF.